This passage covers 12 T cell receptor beta chains from one sample sequenced in a study of identifying expanded T cells in peripheral blood (dated by TCRdb to about 2019). The protocol used for the library was the immunoSEQ multiplex PCR assay. What TCRdb holds here is the immuneACCESS table cut down to in-frame rearrangements. Part of the clones is not present; checked against another copy, under half of the missing clones reflect an unresolved V gene, and the others are unexplained. Present in this sample are nearly 60,000 clones, about nine tenths of which were seen just once. Jointly, the top ten make up about 3.7% of the sample. Sequenced material: blood. Every receptor here comes from a person aged 18 to 70 in good health.

V is TRBV13 and J is TRBJ2-3, with 7 positions matching TRBD2. CDR1 PRHDT and CDR2 FYEKMQ come from the germline V gene (reference sequence). This CDR3 is built from 15 residues. Trimming took 0 bases from V and 0 from J; bases not matched to a gene: 0. CDR3 loop: CASSLGAGSTDTQYF. The CDR3 DNA reads TGTGCCAGCAGCTTAGGAGCGGGGAGCACAGATACGCAGTATTTT.

The rearrangement links TRBV2 to TRBJ1-3; D gene uncertain. Germline V gene data show CDR1 as SNHLY and CDR2 as FYNNEI. With 5 bases removed from V and 0 bases from J, the gap between germline ends came to 14 bases. The CDR3 covers 16 residues. The CDR3 loop is CASSSIPVVSGNTIYF. CDR3 DNA: TGTGCCAGCAGTTCAATTCCGGTCGTCTCTGGAAACACCATATATTTT.

V is TRBV7-8 and J is TRBJ1-1, with D hard to call. The V gene's germline CDR1 is SGHVS and CDR2 FQNEAQ. Trimming shortened V by 0 bases and J by 0 bases, and 11 bases separated the two germline ends. The CDR3 length is 16 residues. CDR3 sequence (DNA): TGTGCCAGCAGCTTAGCGAGTAGAGCCATGAACACTGAAGCTTTCTTT. It yields the protein CASSLASRAMNTEAFF.

The rearrangement joins TRBV7-8 to TRBJ2-6, with D hard to call. Trimming shortened V by 1 base and J by 2 bases, and 15 bases separated the two germline ends. CDR1 and CDR2 from the germline V gene are SGHVS and FQNEAQ. CDR3 length: 18 residues. In DNA form, the CDR3 reads TGTGCCAGCAGCTTAGGAAGGCTTTCGGTGGCTGGGGCCAACGTCCTGACTTTC. Translated: CASSLGRLSVAGANVLTF.

In its sample, this clone was seen a few times. The J gene is TRBJ1-1, the V gene TRBV30; 7 bases are a match to TRBD1. The CDR3 contains 15 residues. Germline V gene data show CDR1 as GTSNPN and CDR2 as SVGIG (reference sequence). J was trimmed by 3 bases and V by 3 bases; bases with no gene match: 10. In DNA, the CDR3 is TGTGCCTGGAGCCGCCTCTCCAGGGGGGACACTGAAGCTTTCTTT. Amino acids: CAWSRLSRGDTEAFF.

In its sample, this clone was seen once. DNA of the CDR3: TGTGCCAGCAGCTTAGTCGTATCCCGGACTCCTCGCACAGATACGCAGTATTTT. The encoded protein is CASSLVVSRTPRTDTQYF. The rearrangement links TRBV7-8 to TRBJ2-3; tentatively, D is TRBD2 (5 bases). V lost 1 base and J lost 1, with 18 bases in between. CDR1 and CDR2 (germline): SGHVS, FQNEAQ. The CDR3 is 18 amino acids.

The V call is TRBV4-3, the J call TRBJ1-1; the D gene is possibly TRBD1 (6 bases). This CDR3 is 22 amino acids long. Germline CDR1 and CDR2: LGHNA and YSLEER. Trimming removed 0 bases at V and 2 bases at J, with 31 bases between. The CDR3 coding sequence is TGCGCCAGCAGCCAAGATCTTATTGGCAGGGCAAAGGGGGGACGCCCAAACACTGAAGCTTTCTTT. This sequence encodes CASSQDLIGRAKGGRPNTEAFF.

V gene TRBV18 combines with J gene TRBJ1-5, with D possibly matching TRBD1 (5 bases). Germline V gene lookup returns CDR1 KGHSH and CDR2 LQKENI. There are 15 residues in the CDR3. V lost 4 bases to trimming and J lost 6 bases, with 16 bases between them. The CDR3 bases are TGTGCCAGCTCACAGTCGGGACCCGGTACTCAGCCCCAGCATTTT. The encoded protein is CASSQSGPGTQPQHF.

The rearrangement joins TRBV13 to TRBJ2-3; D might be TRBD2 (6 bases). The germline V gene has CDR1 PRHDT and CDR2 FYEKMQ (reference sequence). CDR3 length equals 15 residues. Trimming took 5 bases from V and 3 from J, leaving 15 bases between them. CDR3 coding DNA: TGTGCCAGCAGCCAGCCGGGCGGGACGACAGATACGCAGTATTTT. Its translation is CASSQPGGTTDTQYF.

This sequence joins TRBV28 and TRBJ1-1; no definite D call. CDR1 and CDR2 from the germline V gene are MDHEN and SYDVKM. V shed 3 bases and J shed 1 base, with 6 bases lying between them. This CDR3 is 13 amino acids long. The CDR3 bases are TGTGCCAGCAGTTTCGGGCGGAACACTGAAGCTTTCTTT. Encoded protein: CASSFGRNTEAFF.

The rearrangement uses TRBV10-1 and TRBJ2-7, with 9 positions matching TRBD1. The CDR3 has 13 residues. Germline trimming cut 6 bases from V and 4 bases from J; bases unmatched to any gene: 4. Germline CDR1 is WNHNN and CDR2 is SYGVQD (reference sequence). The CDR3 bases are TGCGCCAGCAGGACAGGGGGGAATTACGAGCAGTACTTC. This gives the protein CASRTGGNYEQYF.

The V gene is TRBV5-6, the J gene TRBJ2-3, with TRBD1 matching over 7 bases. V was clipped by 3 bases and J by 4 bases; unmatched bases: 8. The CDR3 covers 15 residues. CDR1 SGHDT and CDR2 YYEEEE come from the germline V gene. The CDR3 DNA follows: TGTGCCAGCAGCTCATCGACAGGGTATCCAGATACGCAGTATTTT. Translated: CASSSSTGYPDTQYF.